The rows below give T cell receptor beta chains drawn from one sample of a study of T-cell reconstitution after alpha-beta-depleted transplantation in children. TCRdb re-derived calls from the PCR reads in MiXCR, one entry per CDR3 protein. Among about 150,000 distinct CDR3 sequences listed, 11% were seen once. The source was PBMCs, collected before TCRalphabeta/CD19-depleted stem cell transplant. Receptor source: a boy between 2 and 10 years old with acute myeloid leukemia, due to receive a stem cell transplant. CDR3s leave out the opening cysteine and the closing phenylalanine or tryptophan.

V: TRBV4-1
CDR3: ASSHHYFSDFKYNQPQH

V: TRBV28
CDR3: ASSLIAGTTDTQY

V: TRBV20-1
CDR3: SARDPWGGGSNQPQH

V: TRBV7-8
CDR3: ASSLPSFPVGKETQY

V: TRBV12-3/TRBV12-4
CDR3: ASTRANTMEQF

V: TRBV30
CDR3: AWSQDRGYGYT

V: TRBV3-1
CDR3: ASSQPGQGNYEQY

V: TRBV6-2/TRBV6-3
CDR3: ASSATASGMNTGELF

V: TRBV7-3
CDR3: ASSLTGGYNEQF

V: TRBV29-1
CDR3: SVEGQFQETQY

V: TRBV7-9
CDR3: ASSFRTGGKDTQY

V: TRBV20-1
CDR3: SAGSSGRVREVLGQF

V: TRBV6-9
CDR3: ASNWGTRNEQF

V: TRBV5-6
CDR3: ASSSLGLAEGTGELF

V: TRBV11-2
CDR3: ASSLRRVSKETQY

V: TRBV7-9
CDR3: ASSVTGGALAEAF

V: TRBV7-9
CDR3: ASSLGPGARETQY

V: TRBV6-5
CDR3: ASSYHPQETQY

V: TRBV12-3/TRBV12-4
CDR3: ASRSGAGRPNTEAF

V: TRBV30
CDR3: AWSVPAEAIYGYT

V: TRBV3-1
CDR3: ASSQRKMGGYT

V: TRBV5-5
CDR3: ASSRDRASQPQH

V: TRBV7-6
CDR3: ASSSHGYPRDPMGSYEQY

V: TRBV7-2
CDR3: ASSPASTGSNQPQH

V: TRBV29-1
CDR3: SARTGTSGGQETQY

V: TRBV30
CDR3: AWSVQTDNEQF

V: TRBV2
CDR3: ASSRDRNTEAF

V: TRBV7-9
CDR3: ASSSGWGLNTEAF

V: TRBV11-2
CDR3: ASSLDSVYNEQF

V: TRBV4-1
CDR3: ASSRMISGPREDTQY

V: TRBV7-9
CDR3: ASSLSGSHYEQY

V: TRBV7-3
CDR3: ASSPNRHNTEAF

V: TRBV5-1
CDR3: ASSRTGAGELF

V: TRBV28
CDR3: ASSIGTAEVREKLF

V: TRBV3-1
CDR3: ASSQDVTSGYNEQF

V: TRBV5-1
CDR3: ASSPRQLNTEAF

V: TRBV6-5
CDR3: ASSYSPMSNQPQH